These 30 T cell receptor beta chains came from one sample sequenced in a study of PD-1 blockade in classical Hodgkin lymphoma. The assay was immunoSEQ multiplex PCR, and TCRdb's table has in-frame clones only and misses some. The sample consists of approximately 80,000 clones, roughly nine tenths of them appearing once. Brentuximab vedotin exposure varied among the patients, all of whom had relapsed after autologous stem cell transplantation. Specimen: peripheral blood mononuclear cells (PBMCs), collected at baseline. Receptors originate from a human donor with classical Hodgkin lymphoma.

The genes are TRBV28 and TRBJ2-5, with 9 bases aligning to TRBD1. Losses at the gene ends were 3 bases for V and 6 bases for J; bases not matched to a gene: 5. The germline V gene encodes CDR1 MDHEN and CDR2 SYDVKM. This CDR3 has 14 amino acids. CDR3 loop: CASSLYRGLKTQYF. CDR3 nucleotide sequence: TGTGCCAGCAGTTTGTACAGGGGGCTAAAGACCCAGTACTTC.

The chain recombines TRBV18 with TRBJ2-7; 9 nucleotides align to TRBD1. Trimming took 5 bases from V and 1 from J; bases not matched to a gene: 9. The CDR3 spans 16 residues. CDR1 is KGHSH, CDR2 LQKENI, per germline. The CDR3 DNA is TGTGCCAGCTCAATATCGGCGGGACAGGGTTCCTACGAGCAGTACTTC. Protein sequence: CASSISAGQGSYEQYF.

The V gene is TRBV5-1, the J gene TRBJ2-7, with a weak D call TRBD1 (5 bases). The V end was cut by 6 bases, the J end by 3 bases, with 13 bases between. The CDR3 runs to 13 residues. Per the germline V gene, CDR1 is SGHRS and CDR2 is YFSETQ. The CDR3 sequence: CASTLDKGYEQYF. CDR3 coding DNA: TGCGCCAGCACCCTGGACAAAGGCTACGAGCAGTACTTC.

The CDR3 DNA is TGTGCCAGCAGCCAAGGGCAAAGTCGGGAAACCAAAGCTTTCTTT. The encoded protein is CASSQGQSRETKAFF. The chain joins TRBV14 to TRBJ1-1, with unresolved D. The CDR3 runs 15 residues. With 1 base removed from V and 9 bases from J, the gap between germline ends came to 18 bases. Germline values: CDR1 SGHDN, CDR2 FVKESK.

This chain connects TRBV19 to TRBJ1-1, with 7 bases aligning to TRBD1. The ends lost 8 bases at V and 0 bases at J; junction bases unmatched: 6. The CDR3 is made up of 14 amino acids. In germline, CDR1 is LNHDA, CDR2 SQIVND (reference sequence). As DNA, the CDR3 is TGTGCCAGTGCTCGGACAGGTCTGAACACTGAAGCTTTCTTT. Its translation: CASARTGLNTEAFF.

The rearrangement links TRBV6-1 to TRBJ1-4, with D perhaps TRBD1 (5 bases). Per germline, CDR1 MNHNS and CDR2 SASEGT. This CDR3 is built from 14 residues. V lost 3 bases, J lost 10 bases, and 15 bases lay in between. The CDR3: CASSDFQGLGKLFF. DNA of the CDR3: TGTGCCAGCAGTGATTTCCAGGGATTGGGAAAACTGTTTTTT.

V and J are TRBV14 and TRBJ1-2, with a possible D match to TRBD1 (5 bases). Between the trimmed V and J ends, which lost 0 bases and 2 bases, there was a span of 10 bases. Per the germline V gene, CDR1 is SGHDN and CDR2 is FVKESK. The CDR3 is 15 residues long. As DNA, the CDR3 is TGTGCCAGCAGCCAAGAGTGGGGGATGAACTATGGCTACACCTTC. Protein: CASSQEWGMNYGYTF.

J is TRBJ2-7 and V is TRBV4-1; TRBD2 matches 9 bases. Germline CDR1 is MGHRA and CDR2 is YSYEKL. The CDR3 contains 15 residues. Trimming took 1 base from V and 1 from J; bases not matched to a gene: 2. The CDR3 bases are TGCGCCAGCAGCCAAGTGACTAGCGGTTCCTACGAGCAGTACTTC. Its translation is CASSQVTSGSYEQYF.

The V gene is TRBV7-2, the J gene TRBJ2-3; D remains unclear. Trimming took off 2 bases at V and 7 bases at J, with 19 bases between the two ends. Germline values: CDR1 SGHTA, CDR2 FQGNSA. The CDR3 sequence is 16 residues long. The CDR3 region is CASSLSPLWGYNTQYF. The CDR3 DNA reads TGTGCCAGCAGCTTATCTCCTTTATGGGGTTATAATACGCAGTATTTT.

The chain employs TRBV5-1 and TRBJ2-3; a possible D gene is TRBD1 (5 bases). Germline CDR1 is SGHRS and CDR2 is YFSETQ. Between the trimmed V and J ends, which lost 3 bases and 1 base, there was a span of 15 bases. The CDR3 covers 16 residues. The CDR3 DNA reads as TGCGCCAGCAGCTATGGGGCGGCGTCGGGCACAGATACGCAGTATTTT. It is translated as CASSYGAASGTDTQYF.

The gene calls are TRBV6-5 and TRBJ2-1; D call uncertain. Germline V gene data show CDR1 as MNHEY and CDR2 as SVGAGI. Trimming left V 0 bases short and J 8 bases short, with 11 bases between. This CDR3 region has 14 residues. In nucleotides, the CDR3 is TGTGCCAGCAGTTACTCCCCTGGGAATCATGAGCAGTTCTTC. Its protein product is CASSYSPGNHEQFF.

This clone occurred once. The chain couples TRBV12-5 to TRBJ1-3, with D hard to call. The V gene's germline CDR1 is LGHNT and CDR2 FRNRAP. CDR3 size: 15 residues. Trimming took off 1 base at V and 0 bases at J, with 7 bases between the two ends. CDR3 nucleotide sequence: TGTGCTAGTGGTTTGGACGGATACTCTGGAAACACCATATATTTT. Translating gives CASGLDGYSGNTIYF. The entire variable domain, with the rest obtained from reference TRBV12-5 and TRBJ1-3, is as follows: DARVTQTPRHKVTEMGQEVTMRCQPILGHNTVFWYRQTMMQGLELLAYFRNRAPLDDSGMPKDRFSAEMPDATLATLKIQPSEPRDSAVYFCASGLDGYSGNTIYFGEGSWLTVV.

The genes are TRBV7-9 and TRBJ2-1, with D possibly called TRBD1 or TRBD2 (5 bases each). CDR1 and CDR2 (germline): SEHNR, FQNEAQ (reference sequence). The germline V and J ends were trimmed by 4 bases and 9 bases, with 19 bases remaining between them. The CDR3 has 15 amino acids. Here the CDR3 DNA reads TGTGCCAGCAGCTCCATGGAGCGCCCTGGGGGTGAGCAGTTCTTC. Its protein product is CASSSMERPGGEQFF.

The chain links TRBV5-1 to TRBJ1-2, with 8 bases lining up with TRBD1. This CDR3 region has 15 residues. The J segment lost 4 bases and the V segment lost 4 bases, leaving 9 bases of the junction unmatched. CDR1 is SGHRS and CDR2 is YFSETQ in the germline V gene. CDR3 in amino acids: CASSRGQGEGYGYTF. Here the CDR3 DNA reads TGCGCCAGCAGCCGCGGACAGGGTGAGGGCTATGGCTACACCTTC.

This chain joins TRBV5-6 and TRBJ2-1; D remains ambiguous. The germline V gene has CDR1 SGHDT and CDR2 YYEEEE. V was trimmed by 2 bases and J by 5 bases, leaving 11 bases between them. There are 14 residues in the CDR3. CDR3: CASSFRSWDNEQFF. The CDR3 DNA reads as TGTGCCAGCAGCTTTCGTAGCTGGGACAATGAGCAGTTCTTC.

The gene calls are TRBV6-1 and TRBJ2-7; perhaps TRBD1 as D (6 bases). The CDR3 loop spans 13 amino acids. Trimming removed 5 bases from V and 6 bases from J, with 14 bases in between. Germline assignment: CDR1 MNHNS and CDR2 SASEGT. The CDR3 nucleotides are TGTGCCAGCAGTAACAACCGGGACACCGAGCAGTACTTC. Protein product: CASSNNRDTEQYF.

The J gene is TRBJ1-6, the V gene TRBV6-5, with 7 bases fitting TRBD1. J lost 10 bases, V lost 0 bases, and 9 bases had no gene match. The CDR3 sequence is 16 residues long. Germline values: CDR1 MNHEY, CDR2 SVGAGI. In DNA, the CDR3 is TGTGCCAGCAGTTACTCGAGCCGGACAGGCCTCTCACCCCTCCACTTT. Encoded protein: CASSYSSRTGLSPLHF.

This chain joins TRBV6-5 and TRBJ2-4; 8 bases align to TRBD1. The CDR3 contains 14 residues. J gave up 6 bases and V 5 bases, and 6 bases lay outside the gene matches. The germline CDR1 and CDR2 sequences are MNHEY and SVGAGI. The CDR3 coding sequence is TGTGCCAGCAGTCAGGACAGGGTTCCAAACATTCAGTACTTC. Amino acid sequence: CASSQDRVPNIQYF.

This CDR3 is CASSPPGLAGVTGELFF. CDR3 DNA sequence: TGTGCCAGCTCACCGCCGGGACTAGCGGGTGTGACCGGGGAGCTGTTTTTT. The chain has TRBV18 and TRBJ2-2; 12 nucleotides line up with TRBD2. The CDR3 runs 17 residues. Germline V gene sequence: CDR1 KGHSH, CDR2 LQKENI. With 3 bases clipped from V and 5 bases from J, the junction kept 7 bases outside the gene matches.

The chain joins TRBV27 to TRBJ2-5, with D tentatively TRBD2 (6 bases). Trimming took off 4 bases at V and 5 bases at J, with 14 bases between the two ends. Per germline, CDR1 MNHEY and CDR2 SMNVEV (reference sequence). This CDR3 has 14 residues. The CDR3 nucleotides are TGTGCCAGCAGTTACCGGGACTCCCGGGAGACCCAGTACTTC. Translated, it gives CASSYRDSRETQYF.

The chain uses TRBV4-2 and TRBJ2-1; 9 bases agree with TRBD2. CDR1 is LGHNA, CDR2 YNFKEQ, per germline. CDR3 length: 18 amino acids. J lost 8 bases, V lost 0 bases, and 14 bases had no gene match. The CDR3 DNA reads as TGTGCCAGCAGCCAAGATCGGGGAGGAGGGACTAGCTCGGATGAGCAGTTCTTC. Amino acid sequence: CASSQDRGGGTSSDEQFF.

This chain joins TRBV6-6 and TRBJ1-5, with TRBD1 as a possible D gene (5 bases). Germline lookup yields CDR1 MNHNY and CDR2 SVGAGI (reference sequence). CDR3 length equals 15 residues. The V and J ends lost 5 bases and 2 bases respectively, with 13 bases between them. The CDR3 DNA reads as TGTGCCAGCAGTGACGGGACGGCACGCAATCAGCCCCAGCATTTT. It encodes CASSDGTARNQPQHF.

CDR3 amino acids: CASSGGGTQEAFF. CDR3 sequence (DNA): TGTGCCAGCAGCGGAGGGGGGACGCAAGAAGCTTTCTTT. This chain links TRBV9 with TRBJ1-1, with D possibly TRBD1 on 6 matching bases. The CDR3 is made up of 13 amino acids. Germline loops: CDR1 SGDLS, CDR2 YYNGEE. The V end was cut by 3 bases, the J end by 8 bases, with 14 bases between.

J is TRBJ1-1 and V is TRBV21-1; TRBD1 is the table's D call and was not checked against the DNA. TRBV21-1 is deemed a pseudogene. CDR3 length equals 13 residues. The CDR3 region has the DNA TGTGCCAGCGGGACAGGGGAAAACACTGAAGCTTTCTTT. It specifies CASGTGENTEAFF.

Only one count was recorded for this clone. The V gene is TRBV28, the J gene TRBJ2-7; D may be TRBD2 (6 bases). CDR3 length: 14 residues. CDR1 and CDR2 from the germline V gene are MDHEN and SYDVKM. Trimming took 3 bases from V and 2 from J, leaving 11 bases between them. The CDR3: CASSFGTLAYEQYF. In nucleotides, the CDR3 is TGTGCCAGCAGTTTCGGGACTCTCGCCTACGAGCAGTACTTC.

The J gene is TRBJ2-7, the V gene TRBV28, with 9 bases fitting TRBD1. Germline V lookup: CDR1 MDHEN, CDR2 SYDVKM. V dropped 5 bases and J dropped 4; count of bases not matched to a gene: 6. The CDR3 is 14 amino acids. CDR3 region: CASSDRDRVYEQYF. The CDR3 nucleotides read TGTGCCAGCAGTGACCGGGACAGGGTGTACGAGCAGTACTTC.

The genes are TRBV7-9 and TRBJ2-3; D is undetermined. The V end lost 1 base, the J end lost 0 bases, and 14 bases lay between the germline ends. The CDR3 is 17 amino acids. Germline CDR1 and CDR2: SEHNR and FQNEAQ (reference sequence). CDR3 coding DNA: TGTGCCAGCAGCTTAGGAAGGGTTACCCTTAGCACAGATACGCAGTATTTT. Its translation is CASSLGRVTLSTDTQYF.

This rearrangement joins TRBV19 to TRBJ1-5, with D possibly TRBD1 on 5 matching bases. Trimming stripped 3 bases from V and 1 base from J, with 10 bases between. This CDR3 has 15 residues. Germline CDR1 and CDR2: LNHDA and SQIVND (reference sequence). The CDR3 loop is CASSIGGGSNQPQHF. CDR3 coding DNA: TGTGCCAGTAGTATTGGGGGAGGGAGCAATCAGCCCCAGCATTTT.

The V and J genes are TRBV2 and TRBJ2-7; no definite D call. V was clipped by 5 bases and J by 2 bases, with 16 bases between them. CDR1 SNHLY and CDR2 FYNNEI come from the germline V gene. The CDR3 is 15 residues long. The CDR3, as DNA: TGTGCCAGCAGTCCCGACTCGTTCCGGCCCTACGAGCAGTACTTC. Translated, it gives CASSPDSFRPYEQYF.

The rearrangement joins TRBV7-9 to TRBJ2-1; D might be TRBD1 (5 bases). V lost 5 bases to trimming and J lost 15 bases, with 14 bases between them. The CDR3 is 11 amino acids. Germline values: CDR1 SEHNR, CDR2 FQNEAQ (reference sequence). The CDR3 bases are TGTGCCAGCAGCGCTTCTCTGGGGCTGTTCTTC. Its translation is CASSASLGLFF.